This section outlines one T cell receptor beta chain sequence together with its context. Its antigen is unknown. This entry belongs to a study of T cell responses to AZD1222 COVID-19 vaccine. Findings and limits, study-wide: Regions left unmutated in variants are reportedly the target of nearly half of spike-specific TCRs.

V lost 4 bases and J 0 bases, leaving 6 bases between the germline ends. CDR3 length: 13 amino acids. Assay: immunoSEQ multiplex PCR; the TCRdb copy retains only in-frame clones and omits some. The sample includes about 100,000 clones, over 75% seen only once; the top ten take 9.5% to 13%. This specimen was peripheral blood, taken 28 days after the second AZD1222 dose. This TCR was sampled from an adult who received the AZD1222 COVID-19 vaccine. The rearrangement joins TRBV12-3 or TRBV12-4 to TRBJ2-5; no clear D gene. The CDR3 loop is CASSYSYQETQYF. The CDR3 nucleotides read TGTGCCAGCAGTTATTCCTACCAAGAGACCCAGTACTTC.